These T cell receptor beta chains were read from a single sample in a study of CD8 T cells in ankylosing spondylitis. TCRdb passed the 5' RACE reads through MiXCR, listing each CDR3 protein once. The sample holds some 200,000 distinct CDR3 sequences, under 30% seen once. The sequenced sample consisted of blood, either unsorted or a sorted T cell fraction (not recorded which). The source is a male donor with ankylosing spondylitis or in good health (not recorded which). The conserved cysteine and the conserved F or W are not part of the CDR3 here.

v_call	j_call	cdr3_aa
TRBV5-1	TRBJ2-7	ASSPKQHSEQY
TRBV9	TRBJ2-7	ASSVEHRSYEQY
TRBV7-2	TRBJ2-1	ASSEHRSIEQF
TRBV28	TRBJ1-1	ASSPLGPTGSTEAF
TRBV3-1	TRBJ2-1	ASSQGLAGFGEQF
TRBV14	TRBJ1-2	ASSPGVNYGYT
TRBV7-8	TRBJ2-1	ASSLDTTDTEQF
TRBV6-1	TRBJ1-2	ASSEALGPKGKTYGYT
TRBV20-1	TRBJ2-2	SAPTAGRSNTGELF
TRBV20-1	TRBJ1-5	SAREGPNQPQH
TRBV18	TRBJ2-7	ASSPGAGAFDEQY
TRBV18	TRBJ2-7	ASSPSPGGGYEQY
TRBV20-1	TRBJ1-2	SASNKGQGDGYT
TRBV20-1	TRBJ2-1	SARDLGRISYNEQF
TRBV12-3/TRBV12-4	TRBJ1-2	ASSYRGTGYT
TRBV12-3/TRBV12-4	TRBJ2-1	ASSYASPEEQF
TRBV20-1	TRBJ2-7	SARGTSGRSYEQY
TRBV15	TRBJ2-7	ATSTGGTGYEQY
TRBV6-2/TRBV6-3	TRBJ1-2	ASSRRGGYT
TRBV6-5	TRBJ2-1	ASSYPGGFNEQF
TRBV12-3/TRBV12-4	TRBJ1-5	ASSLGGSGQPQH
TRBV20-1	TRBJ2-7	SARDWRGISYEQY
TRBV4-3	TRBJ1-5	ASSQDLRQNQPQH
TRBV7-2	TRBJ2-1	ASSPGGKRTYNEQF
TRBV13	TRBJ2-2	ASSVGRLIGELF
TRBV5-4	TRBJ2-3	ASRGGPGADTQY
TRBV10-3	TRBJ1-5	AISEVWGNSNQPQH